Listed below are T cell receptor beta chains from one sample, sequenced in a study of regulatory T cells in long-lasting Graves disease. Each CDR3 protein is one row after TCRdb ran MiXCR on the multiplex PCR reads. The sample has roughly 380,000 distinct CDR3 sequences; over 15% are singletons. In addition, the sample was reused for a study of T cells in Graves' hyperthyroidism and ophthalmopathy.

Sequenced material: peripheral blood mononuclear cells (PBMCs), taken at new diagnosis, from a patient treated with antithyroid drugs. These receptors were taken from a man between 40 and 49 years old with Graves disease. Both conserved end residues are part of each CDR3. The order of the fields is CDR3 DNA, CDR3 protein, V gene, D gene, clone size, J gene. D genes are given only for firm matches. Some rows mark clone size as missing; the rest say once, few, many or name a class of expanded clone.

CDR3 DNA: TGTGCCAGCTCACCATCGCAGGCGAGCACAGATACGCAGTATTTT; CDR3 protein: CASSPSQASTDTQYF; V gene: TRBV18; D gene: NA; clone size: many; J gene: TRBJ2-3
CDR3 DNA: TGTGCCAGCAGCTTAGGGGGGATTTACAATGAGCAGTTCTTC; CDR3 protein: CASSLGGIYNEQFF; V gene: TRBV11-2; D gene: NA; clone size: few; J gene: TRBJ2-1
CDR3 DNA: TGTGCCAGTTTCTTTCAGCCTTCTGCGGAGACCCAGTACTTC; CDR3 protein: CASFFQPSAETQYF; V gene: TRBV2; D gene: NA; clone size: many; J gene: TRBJ2-5
CDR3 DNA: TGTGCCAGCAGGTATCCCGCGACAGGGGGCTACACCTTC; CDR3 protein: CASRYPATGGYTF; V gene: TRBV28; D gene: TRBD1; clone size: NA; J gene: TRBJ1-2
CDR3 DNA: TGTGCCAGCAGCCCCGGACGGTTCAATGAGCAGTTCTTC; CDR3 protein: CASSPGRFNEQFF; V gene: TRBV7-3; D gene: NA; clone size: many; J gene: TRBJ2-1
CDR3 DNA: TGCAGTGCTAGAGCTGGGGTCCCTAATCAGCCCCAGCATTTT; CDR3 protein: CSARAGVPNQPQHF; V gene: TRBV20-1; D gene: NA; clone size: many; J gene: TRBJ1-5
CDR3 DNA: TGTGCCAGCAGCCAAGTAAGGGGAAGGGACCCTGCCCTAGGAGTCTACAATGAGCAGTTCTTC; CDR3 protein: CASSQVRGRDPALGVYNEQFF; V gene: TRBV3-1; D gene: NA; clone size: many; J gene: TRBJ2-1
CDR3 DNA: TGTGCCAGCAGCGTAGGAGTAGCGGGGGGGCAAGAGACCCAGTACTTC; CDR3 protein: CASSVGVAGGQETQYF; V gene: TRBV9; D gene: TRBD2; clone size: few; J gene: TRBJ2-5
CDR3 DNA: TGCGCCAGCAGCCCCGATCCTAGGGGGCCCCAGCATTTT; CDR3 protein: CASSPDPRGPQHF; V gene: TRBV5-1; D gene: NA; clone size: many; J gene: TRBJ1-5
CDR3 DNA: TGTGCCAGCAGTTTATTTCAAGTGAACACTGAAGCTTTCTTT; CDR3 protein: CASSLFQVNTEAFF; V gene: TRBV28; D gene: NA; clone size: NA; J gene: TRBJ1-1
CDR3 DNA: TGCGCCAGCAGCTCTCAGGGTAGCGATGAAAAACTGTTTTTT; CDR3 protein: CASSSQGSDEKLFF; V gene: TRBV5-1; D gene: NA; clone size: many; J gene: TRBJ1-4
CDR3 DNA: TGTGCCACCAGTGAGCGGGACGGGACAGGGCCTTACAATGAGCAGTTCTTC; CDR3 protein: CATSERDGTGPYNEQFF; V gene: TRBV24-1; D gene: TRBD1; clone size: many; J gene: TRBJ2-1
CDR3 DNA: TGTGCCAGCAGCCAAATGTTTCAGACCCAGTACTTC; CDR3 protein: CASSQMFQTQYF; V gene: TRBV5-6; D gene: NA; clone size: few; J gene: TRBJ2-5
CDR3 DNA: TGCAGTGCTAGGGGACTGAACTATAATTCACCCCTCCACTTT; CDR3 protein: CSARGLNYNSPLHF; V gene: TRBV20-1; D gene: NA; clone size: NA; J gene: TRBJ1-6
CDR3 DNA: TGTGCCAGCAGTGAATATACGACCAACACTGAAGCTTTCTTT; CDR3 protein: CASSEYTTNTEAFF; V gene: TRBV25-1; D gene: NA; clone size: NA; J gene: TRBJ1-1
CDR3 DNA: TGCGCCAGCAGCCAAGACTTGGCGGGGGCCATATACTACGAGCAGTACTTC; CDR3 protein: CASSQDLAGAIYYEQYF; V gene: TRBV4-3; D gene: NA; clone size: few; J gene: TRBJ2-7
CDR3 DNA: TGCGCCAGCAGCTTTTCACAGGGGAGGAATGAGCAGTTCTTC; CDR3 protein: CASSFSQGRNEQFF; V gene: TRBV5-1; D gene: NA; clone size: many; J gene: TRBJ2-1
CDR3 DNA: TGTGCCAGCAGCTGGGAGCGGGCCAGGGTCTATGAGCAGTTCTTC; CDR3 protein: CASSWERARVYEQFF; V gene: TRBV5-4; D gene: NA; clone size: NA; J gene: TRBJ2-1
CDR3 DNA: TGTGCCACCTCATCCTCGGCAGACCGCTCCTATGGCTACACCTTC; CDR3 protein: CATSSSADRSYGYTF; V gene: TRBV24-1; D gene: NA; clone size: many; J gene: TRBJ1-2
CDR3 DNA: TGTGCCAGCTGGGGGGCTGGGGCCAACGTCCTGACTTTC; CDR3 protein: CASWGAGANVLTF; V gene: TRBV2; D gene: NA; clone size: NA; J gene: TRBJ2-6
CDR3 DNA: TGTGCCAGCAACCATAAAGCTACCGGACCCACAGATACGCAGTATTTT; CDR3 protein: CASNHKATGPTDTQYF; V gene: TRBV28; D gene: NA; clone size: NA; J gene: TRBJ2-3
CDR3 DNA: TGCAGTGCTAGAGATTTATCCGGGGGGGCGCCAGATACGCAGTATTTT; CDR3 protein: CSARDLSGGAPDTQYF; V gene: TRBV20-1; D gene: TRBD2; clone size: few; J gene: TRBJ2-3
CDR3 DNA: TGTGCCAGCAGTTTATCGACAGCACTTTCAGATACGCAGTATTTT; CDR3 protein: CASSLSTALSDTQYF; V gene: TRBV12-3/TRBV12-4; D gene: NA; clone size: few; J gene: TRBJ2-3